The 17 T cell receptor beta chains below come from one sample, sequenced in a study of blood T cells in healthy people across ages. The second PCR ran roughly 7 to 12 cycles with a sample-barcoded 5' primer and J-beta primers. TCRdb re-derived calls from the 5' RACE reads in MiXCR, one entry per CDR3 protein. The table lists about 1.5 million distinct CDR3 sequences, less than 45% of them singletons, with more than 4% in the top ten. What was sequenced was blood. The receptors here all came from a woman aged 18-30 years in good health.

This clonotype was seen a handful of times. The chain combines TRBV13 with TRBJ2-7, with TRBD1 as a possible D gene (5 bases). This CDR3 contains 15 residues. From germline, CDR1 is PRHDT and CDR2 FYEKMQ (reference sequence). The V gene lost 4 bases and the J gene lost 2 bases, with 15 bases spanning the gap. This CDR3 reads CASSSVGLRAYEQYF. CDR3 DNA: TGTGCCAGCAGCTCCGTGGGGCTTAGGGCCTACGAGCAGTACTTC.

This clonotype appeared once. This may be a read error: a much more frequent sequence differs by one nucleotide. Here the CDR3 reads CASNLNRATDTQYF. CDR3 DNA sequence: TGTGCCAGCAACTTAAACAGGGCGACAGATACGCAGTATTTT. The chain is built from TRBV11-2 and TRBJ2-3; weak D call: TRBD1 (6 bases). CDR3 length: 14 residues. CDR1 is SGHAT, CDR2 FQNNGV, per germline.

This clonotype showed up many times. This chain links TRBV29-1 with TRBJ2-1; no clear D. The germline gives CDR1 SQVTM, CDR2 ANQGSEA. Trimming stripped 8 bases from V and 0 bases from J, with 8 bases between. The CDR3 runs to 12 residues. CDR3 nucleotide sequence: TGCAGCTATAGGGTCTCCTACAATGAGCAGTTCTTC. Translation: CSYRVSYNEQFF.

The CDR3 sequence is CASSAGRAYEQYF. The CDR3, as DNA: TGTGCCAGCAGCGCTGGACGGGCCTACGAGCAGTACTTC. The genes are TRBV7-8 and TRBJ2-7, with no clear D. This CDR3 is built from 13 residues. Germline CDR1 and CDR2: SGHVS and FQNEAQ. With 5 bases removed from V and 2 bases from J, the gap between germline ends came to 10 bases. Full variable domain (rest looked up from reference TRBV7-8 and TRBJ2-7): GAGVSQSPRYKVAKRGQDVALRCDPISGHVSLFWYQQALGQGPEFLTYFQNEAQLDKSGLPSDRFFAERPEGSVSTLKIQRTQQEDSAVYLCASSAGRAYEQYFGPGTRLTVT.

V gene TRBV20-1 combines with J gene TRBJ1-6, with D possibly being TRBD1 (5 bases). CDR3 length equals 14 residues. Germline V gene sequence: CDR1 DFQATT, CDR2 SNEGSKA (reference sequence). The V end was cut by 6 bases, the J end by 1 base, with 10 bases between. For the CDR3, the DNA is TGCAGTGCCTCAAAGGGGTCCTATAATTCACCCCTCCACTTT. Its protein product is CSASKGSYNSPLHF.

The chain has TRBV6-2 or TRBV6-3 and TRBJ2-4; the D call may be TRBD1 or TRBD2 (5 bases each). V was trimmed by 0 bases and J by 1 base, leaving 10 bases between them. CDR1 and CDR2 (germline): MNHEY, SVGEGT. The CDR3 runs 16 residues. The CDR3 protein is CASSYSGGDAKNIQYF. The DNA of the CDR3 is TGTGCCAGCAGTTACTCTGGGGGAGATGCCAAAAACATTCAGTACTTC.

The chain is built from TRBV9 and TRBJ1-4; the D is unclear. Trimming cost V 4 bases and J 7 bases, with 20 bases left between them. The germline V gene has CDR1 SGDLS and CDR2 YYNGEE. The length of the CDR3 is 16 residues. The CDR3, as DNA: TGTGCCAGCAGCCCAGGTGACTACCCACCGGGTGAAAAACTGTTTTTT. Translating it yields CASSPGDYPPGEKLFF.

Comment on this clonotype: Since a much larger clone is just one base distant, this may be a read error. The rearrangement uses TRBV7-2 and TRBJ1-1, with 9 bases lining up with TRBD1. J gave up 4 bases and V 5 bases, and 5 bases lay outside the gene matches. The CDR3 runs 14 residues. In germline, CDR1 is SGHTA, CDR2 FQGNSA. The chain's CDR3 is CASSANRGLTEAFF. CDR3 in DNA: TGTGCCAGCAGCGCGAACAGGGGGCTCACTGAAGCTTTCTTT.

The chain recombines TRBV3-1 with TRBJ2-5; D ambiguous. CDR1 and CDR2 from the germline V gene are LGHDT and YNNKEL (reference sequence). This CDR3 has 15 residues. V was clipped by 0 bases and J by 4 bases, with 12 bases between them. The CDR3, as DNA: TGTGCCAGCAGCCAAGAGGTAGCCCTCCCAGAGACCCAGTACTTC. It yields the protein CASSQEVALPETQYF.

The chain uses TRBV5-1 and TRBJ1-2; weak D call: TRBD1 (5 bases). Per germline, CDR1 SGHRS and CDR2 YFSETQ. Trimming pared 3 bases from V and 3 bases from J, leaving 15 bases between. The CDR3 sequence is 15 residues long. As DNA, the CDR3 is TGCGCCAGCAGCTCGGGGACTCGAAGTGACTATGGCTACACCTTC. It yields the protein CASSSGTRSDYGYTF. The variable domain in full, completed from reference TRBV5-1 and TRBJ1-2, reads KAGVTQTPRYLIKTRGQQVTLSCSPISGHRSVSWYQQTPGQGLQFLFEYFSETQRNKGNFPGRFSGRQFSNSRSEMNVSTLELGDSALYLCASSSGTRSDYGYTFGSGTRLTVV.

This clonotype occurred a few times. The gene calls are TRBV9 and TRBJ1-2; weak D call: TRBD1 (5 bases). V was cut by 1 base and J by 8 bases, with 18 bases left in between. The V gene's germline CDR1 is SGDLS and CDR2 YYNGEE. The CDR3 covers 15 residues. The CDR3 reads CASSVTPGGGYGYTF. Written as DNA, the CDR3 is TGTGCCAGCAGCGTAACACCCGGGGGGGGTTACGGCTACACCTTC.

The chain carries TRBV2 and TRBJ1-2; 8 bases line up with TRBD1. Germline V gene sequence: CDR1 SNHLY, CDR2 FYNNEI. J was trimmed by 3 bases and V by 8 bases; bases with no gene match: 8. The CDR3 contains 14 residues. The DNA for the CDR3 is TGTGCCAGCTTTCCGGGACAGGCACACTATGGCTACACCTTC. Translation gives CASFPGQAHYGYTF.

The chain is built from TRBV7-2 and TRBJ1-1; D uncertain. Per germline, CDR1 SGHTA and CDR2 FQGNSA. Trimming removed 6 bases at V and 6 bases at J, with 17 bases between. The CDR3 length is 14 residues. CDR3 sequence reads: CASRPTTMLSEAFF. CDR3 nucleotides: TGTGCCAGCAGACCTACAACTATGCTGTCTGAAGCTTTCTTT.

The V gene is TRBV25-1, the J gene TRBJ2-3; the D gene could be TRBD1 or TRBD2 (5 bases each). Germline CDR1 is MGHDK and CDR2 is SYGVNS. The CDR3 runs to 15 residues. V gave up 1 base and J gave up 2 bases, with 10 bases separating them. CDR3 nucleotides: TGTGCCAGCAGTGAATTGGGACGGAACACAGATACGCAGTATTTT. Its protein product is CASSELGRNTDTQYF.

This clonotype was observed a handful of times. The V and J genes are TRBV28 and TRBJ1-2, with 9 bases lining up with TRBD1. The CDR3 consists of 13 residues. V dropped 5 bases and J dropped 7; count of bases not matched to a gene: 5. Germline CDR1 reads MDHEN; CDR2 reads SYDVKM. The CDR3 nucleotides are TGTGCCAGCAGTGCACAGGGGGCGTTTGGCTACACCTTC. Its protein is CASSAQGAFGYTF.

The table lists this clonotype with a few counts. The chain employs TRBV29-1 and TRBJ2-1; perhaps TRBD1 as D (5 bases). The CDR3 contains 11 residues. In germline, CDR1 is SQVTM, CDR2 ANQGSEA. Trimming pared 4 bases from V and 15 bases from J, leaving 16 bases between. CDR3 DNA sequence: TGCAGCGTTGGATTGCAGGGTCGCCCGTTCTTC. Protein product: CSVGLQGRPFF.

This clonotype was seen just once. The junction departs from the called germline gene at one end, perhaps through a read error. The rearrangement joins TRBV6-1 to TRBJ2-4; D is possibly TRBD2 (5 bases). The DNA end lines up better with TRBJ2-5; the J call may be wrong. Germline V gene sequence: CDR1 MNHNS, CDR2 SASEGT. CDR3 length equals 15 residues. CDR3 sequence (DNA): TGTGCCGGCAGCCTAGCAGGTCCGATTCAAGAGACCCAGTACTTC. Translated: CAGSLAGPIQETQYF.